What follows is one TCR beta chain and its context. Deletions cut 6 bases from V and 7 bases from J, with 16 bases between. The CDR3 totals 14 residues. In germline, CDR1 is MGHDK, CDR2 SYGVNS. This sample is part of a study of early T cells in non-severe SARS-CoV-2 infection. The overall study: Chains were unpaired, as sequencing was done on bulk RNA from unsorted whole blood.

TCRdb recomputed calls from the 5' RACE reads with MiXCR, one row per CDR3 protein. The sample yields 52,000 or so distinct CDR3 sequences, about 7.1% seen once. The origin of this receptor is an adult who was a healthcare worker with PCR-confirmed SARS-CoV-2 infection or an uninfected control (not recorded which). The source material was whole blood, sampled at baseline. The chain links TRBV25-1 to TRBJ1-5; D is undetermined. The CDR3 DNA is TGTGCCAGCAGCCGGGCAGGTGGTGACCAGCCCCAGCATTTT. Its protein is CASSRAGGDQPQHF. The full variable domain, in which reference TRBV25-1 and TRBJ1-5 provide the parts outside the CDR3, is EADIYQTPRYLVIGTGKKITLECSQTMGHDKMYWYQQDPGMELHLIHYSYGVNSTEKGDLSSESTVSRIRTEHFPLTLESARPSHTSQYLCASSRAGGDQPQHFGDGTRLSIL.